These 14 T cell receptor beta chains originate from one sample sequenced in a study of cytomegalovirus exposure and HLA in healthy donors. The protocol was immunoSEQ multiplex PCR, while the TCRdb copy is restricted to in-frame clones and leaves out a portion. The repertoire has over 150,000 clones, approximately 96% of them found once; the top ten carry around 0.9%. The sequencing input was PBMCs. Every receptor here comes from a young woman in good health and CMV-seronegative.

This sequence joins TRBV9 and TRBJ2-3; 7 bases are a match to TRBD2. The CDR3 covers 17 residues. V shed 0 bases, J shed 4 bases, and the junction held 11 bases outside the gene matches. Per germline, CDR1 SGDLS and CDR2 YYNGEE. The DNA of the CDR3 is TGTGCCAGCAGCGTAGGGGGGAGGGGCCCGAGCGCAGATACGCAGTATTTT. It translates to CASSVGGRGPSADTQYF.

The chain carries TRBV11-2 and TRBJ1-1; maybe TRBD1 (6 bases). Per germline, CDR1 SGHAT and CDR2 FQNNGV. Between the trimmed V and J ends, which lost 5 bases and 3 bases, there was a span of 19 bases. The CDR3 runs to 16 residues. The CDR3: CASSHAIRGEDTEAFF. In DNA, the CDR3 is TGTGCCAGCAGCCACGCCATCAGGGGCGAGGACACTGAAGCTTTCTTT.

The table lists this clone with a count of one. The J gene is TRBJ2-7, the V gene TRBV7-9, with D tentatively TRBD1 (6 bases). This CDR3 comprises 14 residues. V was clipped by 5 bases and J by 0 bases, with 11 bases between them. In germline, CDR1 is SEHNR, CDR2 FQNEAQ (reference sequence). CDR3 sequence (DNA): TGTGCCAGCAGCCTCCAGGGGAGCTCCTACGAGCAGTACTTC. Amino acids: CASSLQGSSYEQYF.

DNA of the CDR3: TGCGCCAGCAGCCAGACTGCCGGGACAGGGTATGGCTACACCTTC. It encodes CASSQTAGTGYGYTF. This chain joins TRBV4-3 and TRBJ1-2; 9 bases are a match to TRBD1. The CDR3 is 15 residues long. J was trimmed by 5 bases and V by 3 bases; bases with no gene match: 7. Germline CDR1 LGHNA, CDR2 YSLEER.

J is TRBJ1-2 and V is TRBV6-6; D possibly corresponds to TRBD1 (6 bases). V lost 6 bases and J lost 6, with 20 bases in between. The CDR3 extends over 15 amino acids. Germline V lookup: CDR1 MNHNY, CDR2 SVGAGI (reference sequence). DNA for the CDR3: TGTGCCAGCAGCCCGACTACAGGGAATTTGGATGGCTACACCTTC. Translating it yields CASSPTTGNLDGYTF.

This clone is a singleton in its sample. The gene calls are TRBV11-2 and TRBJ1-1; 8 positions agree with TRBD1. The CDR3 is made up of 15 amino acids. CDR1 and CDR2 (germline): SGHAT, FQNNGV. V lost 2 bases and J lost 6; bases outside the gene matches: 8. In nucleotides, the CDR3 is TGTGCCAGCAGCTTACCTCGCGGGACAGGCTCTGAAGCTTTCTTT. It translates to CASSLPRGTGSEAFF.

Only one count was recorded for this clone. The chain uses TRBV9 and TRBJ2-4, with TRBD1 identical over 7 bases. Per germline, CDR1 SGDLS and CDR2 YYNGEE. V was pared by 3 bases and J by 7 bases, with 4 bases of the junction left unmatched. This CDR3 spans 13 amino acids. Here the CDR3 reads CASSDNRGNIQYF. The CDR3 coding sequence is TGTGCCAGCAGCGACAACAGGGGTAACATTCAGTACTTC.

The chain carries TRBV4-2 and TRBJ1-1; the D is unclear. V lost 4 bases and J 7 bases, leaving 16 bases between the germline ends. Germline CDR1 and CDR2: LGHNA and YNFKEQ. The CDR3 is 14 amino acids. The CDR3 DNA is TGTGCCAGCAGCCCCCAACGTGCAGACTATGAAGCTTTCTTT. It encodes CASSPQRADYEAFF.

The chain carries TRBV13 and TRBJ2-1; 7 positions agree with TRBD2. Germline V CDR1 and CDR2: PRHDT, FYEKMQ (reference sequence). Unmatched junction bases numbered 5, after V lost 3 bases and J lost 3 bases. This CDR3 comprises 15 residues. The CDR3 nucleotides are TGTGCCAGCAGCTTGGGGCTAGCGGTCTACAATGAGCAGTTCTTC. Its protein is CASSLGLAVYNEQFF.

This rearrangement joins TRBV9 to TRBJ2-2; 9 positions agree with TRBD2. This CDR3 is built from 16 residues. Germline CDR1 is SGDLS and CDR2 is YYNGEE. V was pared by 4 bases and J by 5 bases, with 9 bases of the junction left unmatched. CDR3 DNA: TGTGCCAGCAGCCCCACGGGACTAGCCGTGACCGGGGAGCTGTTTTTT. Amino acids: CASSPTGLAVTGELFF.

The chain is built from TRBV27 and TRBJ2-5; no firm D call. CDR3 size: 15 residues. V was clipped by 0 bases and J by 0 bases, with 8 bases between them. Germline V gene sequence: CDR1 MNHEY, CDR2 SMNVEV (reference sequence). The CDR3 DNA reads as TGTGCCAGCAGTTTATCACAACCGTACCAAGAGACCCAGTACTTC. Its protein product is CASSLSQPYQETQYF.

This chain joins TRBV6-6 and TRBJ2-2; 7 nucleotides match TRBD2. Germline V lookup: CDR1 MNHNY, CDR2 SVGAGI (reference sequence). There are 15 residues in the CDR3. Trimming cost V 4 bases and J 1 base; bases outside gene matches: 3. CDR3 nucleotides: TGTGCCAGCAGTTCCCAGCGGGGGAACACCGGGGAGCTGTTTTTT. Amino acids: CASSSQRGNTGELFF.

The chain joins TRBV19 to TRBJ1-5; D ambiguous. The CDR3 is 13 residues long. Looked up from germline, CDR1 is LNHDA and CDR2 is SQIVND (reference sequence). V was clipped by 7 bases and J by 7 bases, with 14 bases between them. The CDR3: CASKFTAGQPQHF. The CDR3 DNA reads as TGTGCCAGTAAGTTTACGGCAGGCCAGCCCCAGCATTTT.

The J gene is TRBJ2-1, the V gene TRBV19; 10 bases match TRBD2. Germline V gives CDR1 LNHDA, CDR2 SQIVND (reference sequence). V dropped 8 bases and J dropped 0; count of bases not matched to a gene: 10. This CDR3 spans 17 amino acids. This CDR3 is CASELVAGGSSYNEQFF. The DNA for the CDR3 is TGTGCCAGTGAACTCGTAGCGGGGGGCAGCTCCTACAATGAGCAGTTCTTC.